This T cell receptor beta chain comes out of a study of blood T cell repertoires in COVID-19. This table comes from immunoSEQ multiplex PCR, and its TCRdb copy is limited to in-frame clones, with some not included. The sample lists about 420,000 clones; about 90% were seen once. V was cut by 1 base and J by 8 bases, with 9 bases left in between. The CDR3 contains 13 residues. The germline V gene has CDR1 LGHDT and CDR2 YNNKEL (reference sequence). Input material: peripheral blood. The source of this sequence is a man aged 18-30 years with COVID-19, enrolled during active disease. V usage is TRBV3-1 (or the pseudogene TRBV3-2) and J usage is TRBJ2-1, with D possibly matching TRBD1 (6 bases). Written as DNA, the CDR3 is TGTGCCAGCAGCCAAGGCAGGGGATATGAGCAGTTCTTC. Translated, it gives CASSQGRGYEQFF.